A selection of T cell receptor beta chains follows, all from one sample in a study of CD8+CD57+ T cells in acquired aplastic anemia. TCRdb processed the reads anew with MiXCR; each CDR3 protein has one entry. The repertoire includes about 190,000 distinct CDR3 sequences, approximately 49% of them detected once, and roughly 15% sits in the top ten. Sequencing input: sorted CD4+, CD8+, or CD8+CD57+ T cells (not recorded which) from PBMCs. These receptors were taken from a human donor in good health, serving as a control. CDR3s include the opening cysteine and the closing phenylalanine or tryptophan. A D gene is named only where the DNA matches it firmly. Expanded clones are given a class, and other clones once, few, many or no size at all.

TRBV19	once	TRBJ1-1	NA	CASSIREVDTEASF	TGTGCCAGTAGTATCAGGGAGGTAGACACCGAAGCTTCCTTT
TRBV5-4	many	TRBJ2-5	NA	CASSSGLAERTQYF	TGTGCCAGCAGCTCGGGACTCGCCGAAAGGACCCAGTACTTC
TRBV29-1	many	TRBJ2-5	NA	CSVDSTSGYQETQYF	TGCAGCGTTGATTCGACCTCAGGGTACCAAGAGACCCAGTACTTC
TRBV25-1	NA	TRBJ2-7	NA	CASSDSTLTRWEQYF	TGTGCCAGCAGTGATTCGACCCTGACCAGGTGGGAGCAGTACTTC
TRBV10-3	many	TRBJ1-1	TRBD1	CAISLQGADTEAFF	TGTGCCATCAGTCTACAGGGGGCCGACACTGAAGCTTTCTTT
TRBV5-8	many	TRBJ1-4	TRBD1	CASSPGQGAAVEKLFF	TGTGCCAGCAGCCCTGGACAGGGGGCCGCAGTTGAAAAACTGTTTTTT
TRBV11-2	many	TRBJ2-1	NA	CASSLDRRRGTYNEQFF	TGTGCCAGCAGCTTAGATCGGCGGAGGGGCACCTACAATGAGCAGTTCTTC
TRBV20-1	many	TRBJ1-2	NA	CSYPDRGEVYGYTF	TGCAGTTACCCTGACCGGGGGGAAGTATATGGCTACACCTTC
TRBV9	many	TRBJ1-1	NA	CASSTAQGLGTEAFF	TGTGCCAGCAGCACCGCCCAGGGGTTGGGAACTGAAGCTTTCTTT
TRBV10-2	NA	TRBJ2-7	TRBD1	CASNAGQGQGQNEQYF	TGCGCCAGCAACGCCGGACAGGGACAGGGGCAGAACGAGCAGTACTTC
TRBV7-9	few	TRBJ2-1	TRBD2	CASSPAGGYNEQFF	TGTGCCAGCAGCCCAGCGGGGGGATACAATGAGCAGTTCTTC
TRBV10-3	NA	TRBJ2-1	NA	CAISFDVRGYNEQFF	TGTGCCATCAGCTTTGACGTTCGGGGCTACAATGAGCAGTTCTTC
TRBV9	NA	TRBJ2-1	NA	CASSLSQGNEQFF	TGTGCCAGCAGCTTAAGCCAGGGCAATGAGCAGTTCTTC
TRBV9	once	TRBJ1-2	NA	CASSVGTVRDGYTF	TGTGCCAGCAGCGTAGGGACGGTAAGGGACGGCTACACCTTC
TRBV3-1	few	TRBJ2-2	NA	CASRRAPNTGELFF	TGTGCCAGCAGAAGGGCCCCGAACACCGGGGAGCTGTTTTTT
TRBV5-1	many	TRBJ2-7	TRBD1	CASSSGQVYEQYF	TGCGCCAGCAGCTCCGGACAGGTTTACGAGCAGTACTTC
TRBV29-1	NA	TRBJ2-1	NA	CSVEDLSAALTDTQFF	TGCAGCGTTGAAGATCTCTCAGCGGCCCTCACAGATACGCAGTTCTTC
TRBV7-2	NA	TRBJ2-3	TRBD2	CASSLLAGDPTDTQYF	TGTGCCAGCAGCCTATTGGCGGGGGATCCCACAGATACGCAGTATTTT
TRBV12-3/TRBV12-4	NA	TRBJ2-7	NA	CASSGDEQYF	TGTGCCAGCAGTGGGGACGAGCAGTACTTC
TRBV9	NA	TRBJ1-6	NA	CASSVQQGKNSPLHF	TGTGCCAGCAGCGTTCAGCAGGGGAAAAATTCACCCCTCCACTTT
TRBV5-1	NA	TRBJ2-1	NA	CASSDRDRAYNEQFF	TGCGCCAGCAGCGACCGGGACCGTGCCTACAATGAGCAGTTCTTC
TRBV6-2/TRBV6-3	many	TRBJ1-5	TRBD1	CASSRPPGTGYNQPQHF	TGTGCCAGCAGTCGGCCTCCCGGGACAGGGTACAATCAGCCCCAGCATTTT
TRBV24-1	few	TRBJ2-2	TRBD1	CATSDSAGTGWPNTGELFF	TGTGCCACCAGTGATAGTGCCGGGACAGGATGGCCGAACACCGGGGAGCTGTTTTTT
TRBV7-9	NA	TRBJ1-1	NA	CASSLFDGREAFF	TGTGCCAGCAGCTTATTCGACGGGCGTGAAGCTTTCTTT
TRBV9	many	TRBJ1-1	NA	CASSEGDRTAGAFF	TGTGCCAGCAGCGAAGGAGACCGAACGGCGGGAGCTTTCTTT
TRBV11-2	NA	TRBJ1-4	TRBD1	CASSRQGSFKKLFF	TGTGCCAGCAGCCGACAGGGGTCTTTTAAAAAGCTGTTTTTT
TRBV6-6	many	TRBJ2-3	TRBD2	CASRDSGLSGGSTDTQYF	TGTGCCAGCAGGGATTCGGGCCTTAGCGGGGGGTCCACAGATACGCAGTATTTT
TRBV12-3/TRBV12-4	many	TRBJ2-7	NA	CASSWAVSYEQYF	TGTGCCAGCAGTTGGGCAGTCTCCTACGAGCAGTACTTC
TRBV10-1	NA	TRBJ1-1	NA	CASMEVYREAFF	TGTGCCAGCATGGAAGTCTACAGGGAAGCTTTCTTT
TRBV2	many	TRBJ1-2	NA	CASSVTGKSGYTF	TGTGCCAGCAGCGTCACCGGAAAATCAGGCTACACCTTC
TRBV5-1	many	TRBJ1-3	TRBD1	CASRFGTGVENTIYF	TGCGCCAGCAGGTTTGGGACAGGAGTAGAAAACACCATATATTTT
TRBV12-5	many	TRBJ1-2	TRBD1	CASGLRTGDAGGYTF	TGTGCTAGTGGTTTAAGGACAGGAGACGCAGGTGGCTACACCTTC
TRBV4-2	many	TRBJ1-2	NA	CASSQDRPAYGYTF	TGTGCCAGCAGCCAAGATCGTCCAGCGTATGGCTACACCTTC
TRBV15	many	TRBJ1-2	NA	CATSKRPNPREGYTF	TGTGCCACCAGCAAACGACCAAACCCGAGGGAGGGCTACACCTTC
TRBV2	few	TRBJ2-7	NA	CASSVGWAGQTIPYSF	TGTGCCAGCAGTGTAGGATGGGCAGGGCAGACAATACCCTACAGCTTC
TRBV7-3	few	TRBJ2-3	TRBD2	CASSLDSGGTDTQYF	TGTGCCAGCAGCTTAGATAGCGGGGGGACAGATACGCAGTATTTT
TRBV7-8	NA	TRBJ2-7	TRBD1	CASSAGDRGLDGEQYF	TGTGCCAGCAGCGCAGGGGACAGGGGGCTTGATGGCGAGCAGTACTTC
TRBV3-1	many	TRBJ1-6	TRBD1	CASSPSTQGANSPLHF	TGTGCCAGCAGCCCGAGTACACAGGGGGCCAATTCACCCCTCCACTTT
TRBV19	NA	TRBJ1-5	NA	CASSIDEPGQPQHF	TGTGCCAGTAGTATAGATGAGCCAGGGCAGCCCCAGCATTTT
TRBV15	NA	TRBJ2-1	NA	CATSGDKLATSTNSYNEQFF	TGTGCCACCAGCGGAGATAAGTTGGCTACCTCAACCAATTCCTACAATGAGCAGTTCTTC
TRBV10-2	NA	TRBJ1-2	TRBD1	CASSETSGQEQYGYTF	TGCGCCAGCAGTGAGACGAGTGGACAGGAGCAATATGGCTACACCTTC
TRBV19	NA	TRBJ1-2	TRBD1	CASSITGDYGYTF	TGTGCCAGTAGTATCACAGGGGACTATGGCTACACCTTC
TRBV7-9	NA	TRBJ1-6	NA	CASTTQGLDNSPLHF	TGTGCCAGCACCACGCAGGGTTTGGATAATTCACCCCTCCACTTT